Shown below are 24 T cell receptor beta chains from a single sample sequenced in a study of shared clonotypes between healthy human individuals. Profiling relied on immunoSEQ multiplex PCR, and the TCRdb table lists in-frame clones only, not all of them. The sample holds some 2,500,000 clones, 85% to 95% seen once. Sequenced material: naive CD4+ T cells from PBMCs. Subset noted: CD45RA+ positively selected. These receptors were collected from a man aged 18 to 29 in good health. Some clones in this sample may be carry-over from other donors' samples.

The chain has TRBV2 and TRBJ2-7; 8 positions agree with TRBD2. V shed 5 bases, J shed 5 bases, and the junction held 11 bases outside the gene matches. The CDR3 contains 15 residues. Germline assignment: CDR1 SNHLY and CDR2 FYNNEI. The CDR3: CASSPWSGRPNEQYF. CDR3 sequence (DNA): TGTGCCAGCAGTCCGTGGAGCGGGAGACCGAACGAGCAGTACTTC.

J is TRBJ2-7 and V is TRBV27; D is perhaps TRBD2 (5 bases). Germline V gene lookup returns CDR1 MNHEY and CDR2 SMNVEV (reference sequence). The length of the CDR3 is 13 residues. Trimming stripped 11 bases from V and 2 bases from J, with 16 bases between. CDR3 bases: TGTGCCGCTGCCCCCCGGCGGGCCTACGAGCAGTACTTC. It translates to CAAAPRRAYEQYF.

As to this clone: In the same sample, other DNA sequences code for this CDR3. The genes are TRBV5-1 and TRBJ2-1; 10 positions match TRBD2. The CDR3 consists of 15 residues. CDR1 SGHRS and CDR2 YFSETQ come from the germline V gene. J lost 4 bases, V lost 1 base, and 2 bases had no gene match. CDR3 residues: CASSLTSGAYNEQFF. Written as DNA, the CDR3 is TGCGCCAGCAGCTTGACTAGCGGGGCGTACAATGAGCAGTTCTTC.

This chain links TRBV13 with TRBJ2-7; 11 bases align to TRBD2. The CDR3 length is 15 residues. The V segment lost 5 bases and the J segment 3 bases; nucleotides outside the gene matches: 6. Germline CDR1 reads PRHDT; CDR2 reads FYEKMQ (reference sequence). The CDR3 nucleotides read TGTGCCAGCAGCAACGGACTAGCGGGTGGCTACGAGCAGTACTTC. Translated, it gives CASSNGLAGGYEQYF.

V usage is TRBV5-4 and J usage is TRBJ1-4, with D perhaps matching TRBD1 (5 bases). The CDR3 has 15 residues. The germline CDR1 and CDR2 sequences are SGHNT and YYREEE (reference sequence). With 0 bases removed from V and 12 bases from J, the gap between germline ends came to 18 bases. The CDR3 coding sequence is TGTGCCAGCAGCTTGGCCAGCGGGGGAGGTGGTCAACTGTTTTTT. Protein product: CASSLASGGGGQLFF.

This rearrangement joins TRBV4-2 to TRBJ2-7, with 7 bases lining up with TRBD1. Germline lookup yields CDR1 LGHNA and CDR2 YNFKEQ. V was pared by 4 bases and J by 0 bases, with 9 bases of the junction left unmatched. The CDR3 spans 16 residues. CDR3 residues: CASSPRTGTASYEQYF. CDR3 nucleotides: TGTGCCAGCAGCCCGCGTACGGGGACAGCCTCCTACGAGCAGTACTTC.

The V and J genes are TRBV5-6 and TRBJ2-7, with 9 bases that match TRBD2. Germline V lookup: CDR1 SGHDT, CDR2 YYEEEE. With V trimmed by 0 bases and J by 1 base, 2 bases remained unmatched. This CDR3 has 15 residues. CDR3 in DNA: TGTGCCAGCAGCTTGGGTAGCGGGAGTTCCTACGAGCAGTACTTC. This gives the protein CASSLGSGSSYEQYF.

The chain recombines TRBV19 with TRBJ2-2, with no clear D. Trimming removed 8 bases from V and 7 bases from J, with 5 bases in between. The CDR3 loop spans 10 amino acids. CDR1 LNHDA and CDR2 SQIVND come from the germline V gene (reference sequence). The CDR3 here is CASGYGELFF. For the CDR3, the DNA is TGTGCCAGTGGTTACGGGGAGCTGTTTTTT.

This chain links TRBV4-1 with TRBJ2-5, with no clear D. V was cut by 0 bases and J by 5 bases, with 10 bases left in between. The germline gives CDR1 MGHRA, CDR2 YSYEKL. CDR3 length equals 14 residues. The CDR3 coding sequence is TGCGCCAGCAGCCAAGATTTAGGAAGTGAGACCCAGTACTTC. Translation gives CASSQDLGSETQYF.

The chain links TRBV9 to TRBJ1-1, with unresolved D. Germline CDR1 reads SGDLS; CDR2 reads YYNGEE. The CDR3 contains 14 residues. V was cut by 5 bases and J by 1 base, with 12 bases left in between. CDR3: CASSTSSANTEAFF. DNA for the CDR3: TGTGCCAGCAGTACAAGTAGCGCGAACACTGAAGCTTTCTTT.

The chain joins TRBV27 to TRBJ2-2; D is possibly TRBD1 or TRBD2 (5 bases each). CDR3 size: 13 residues. V lost 7 bases, J lost 5 bases, and 11 bases lay in between. The germline V gene has CDR1 MNHEY and CDR2 SMNVEV (reference sequence). The CDR3 loop is CASIKWGTGELFF. The CDR3 coding sequence is TGTGCCAGCATAAAGTGGGGGACCGGGGAGCTGTTTTTT.

This clone was recorded a few times. This rearrangement joins TRBV19 to TRBJ1-5; no firm D call. Trimming stripped 5 bases from V and 0 bases from J, with 8 bases between. The CDR3 is 14 amino acids. Germline V lookup: CDR1 LNHDA, CDR2 SQIVND (reference sequence). The CDR3, as DNA: TGTGCCAGTAGTCTTCAGAATAGCAATCAGCCCCAGCATTTT. This encodes CASSLQNSNQPQHF. Full variable domain (missing parts from reference TRBV19 and TRBJ1-5): DGGITQSPKYLFRKEGQNVTLSCEQNLNHDAMYWYRQDPGQGLRLIYYSQIVNDFQKGDIAEGYSVSREKKESFPLTVTSAQKNPTAFYLCASSLQNSNQPQHFGDGTRLSIL.

This chain joins TRBV5-1 and TRBJ1-1, with 7 bases aligning to TRBD1. The CDR3 sequence is 13 residues long. V lost 6 bases and J lost 2; bases outside the gene matches: 4. Germline CDR1 and CDR2: SGHRS and YFSETQ. CDR3 nucleotide sequence: TGCGCCAGCAAACCAGGGGGAAACACTGAAGCTTTCTTT. This sequence encodes CASKPGGNTEAFF.

The chain combines TRBV28 with TRBJ1-5; D is possibly TRBD1 (5 bases). The V and J ends lost 5 bases and 6 bases respectively, with 17 bases between them. Germline loops: CDR1 MDHEN, CDR2 SYDVKM. The CDR3 is made up of 15 amino acids. CDR3 DNA sequence: TGTGCCAGCAGTCAGGGCCCACGGGGAACTCAGCCCCAGCATTTT. Translating gives CASSQGPRGTQPQHF. Full variable domain (missing parts from reference TRBV28 and TRBJ1-5): DVKVTQSSRYLVKRTGEKVFLECVQDMDHENMFWYRQDPGLGLRLIYFSYDVKMKEKGDIPEGYSVSREKKERFSLILESASTNQTSMYLCASSQGPRGTQPQHFGDGTRLSIL.

In its sample, this clone was seen once. V is TRBV7-9 and J is TRBJ1-4; 12 positions agree with TRBD1. CDR1 and CDR2 from the germline V gene are SEHNR and FQNEAQ (reference sequence). V shed 5 bases and J 8 bases; nucleotides not matched to a gene: 6. The CDR3 runs to 15 residues. In DNA form, the CDR3 reads TGTGCCAGCAGCATACCGGGACAGGGGGCCGAAAAACTGTTTTTT. Its protein is CASSIPGQGAEKLFF.

The chain recombines TRBV5-4 with TRBJ2-3; 8 bases match TRBD2. CDR3 length equals 16 residues. Germline V lookup: CDR1 SGHNT, CDR2 YYREEE (reference sequence). V was clipped by 4 bases and J by 3 bases; unmatched bases: 10. The CDR3 is CASSPVRREETDTQYF. The DNA of the CDR3 is TGTGCCAGCAGCCCCGTCCGGCGGGAGGAGACAGATACGCAGTATTTT. Full variable domain (missing parts from reference TRBV5-4 and TRBJ2-3): ETGVTQSPTHLIKTRGQQVTLRCSSQSGHNTVSWYQQALGQGPQFIFQYYREEENGRGNFPPRFSGLQFPNYSSELNVNALELDDSALYLCASSPVRREETDTQYFGPGTRLTVL.

This chain joins TRBV6-1 and TRBJ2-2, with TRBD2 matching over 13 bases. This CDR3 has 15 residues. Germline trimming cut 7 bases from V and 6 bases from J; bases unmatched to any gene: 5. In germline, CDR1 is MNHNS, CDR2 SASEGT. As DNA, the CDR3 is TGTGCCAGCATCGGGACTAGCGGGATCTCCGGGGAGCTGTTTTTT. As protein: CASIGTSGISGELFF.

The chain combines TRBV6-4 with TRBJ2-2; D unclear. The germline V and J ends were trimmed by 6 bases and 1 base, with 15 bases remaining between them. The CDR3 is made up of 16 amino acids. Germline CDR1 is MRHNA and CDR2 is SNTAGT. CDR3 DNA: TGTGCCAGCAGACTGACGGGTGCAGTGAACACCGGGGAGCTGTTTTTT. It yields the protein CASRLTGAVNTGELFF.

This clone was seen a single time. V and J are TRBV9 and TRBJ2-3; TRBD2 matches 7 bases. The V and J ends lost 5 bases and 5 bases, in that order; junction bases with no gene match: 11. The CDR3 loop spans 15 amino acids. CDR1 is SGDLS and CDR2 is YYNGEE in the germline V gene. The CDR3 spells CASSALGLEEDTQYF. CDR3 DNA sequence: TGTGCCAGCAGTGCACTCGGACTAGAGGAAGATACGCAGTATTTT.

The gene calls are TRBV23-1 and TRBJ1-2; 8 positions match TRBD1. TRBV23-1 is filed as an ORF, its function uncertain. This CDR3 spans 15 amino acids. V dropped 6 bases and J dropped 0; count of bases not matched to a gene: 6. The DNA of the CDR3 is TGCGCCAGCAGGGACAGGGCGCATTCTAACTATGGCTACACCTTC. Protein sequence: CASRDRAHSNYGYTF.

This chain connects TRBV5-6 to TRBJ2-3; D unclear. CDR3 length equals 15 residues. V lost 0 bases to trimming and J lost 3 bases, with 11 bases between them. CDR1 is SGHDT, CDR2 YYEEEE, per germline. The CDR3 loop reads CASSLGRVGTDTQYF. CDR3 DNA sequence: TGTGCCAGCAGCTTGGGACGGGTAGGAACAGATACGCAGTATTTT.

In DNA, the CDR3 is TGTGCCAGGTACGTAGTGGAGGGGAGGTGGCAGTACTTC. Translating gives CARYVVEGRWQYF. The rearrangement joins TRBV19 to TRBJ2-7, with D possibly TRBD2 on 6 matching bases. CDR1 is LNHDA and CDR2 is SQIVND in the germline V gene (reference sequence). The CDR3 has 13 amino acids. The V gene lost 9 bases and the J gene lost 9 bases, with 21 bases spanning the gap.

This chain uses TRBV27 with TRBJ2-5; D perhaps matches TRBD1 (5 bases). Germline CDR1 MNHEY, CDR2 SMNVEV (reference sequence). Trimming took 2 bases from V and 4 from J, leaving 14 bases between them. This CDR3 region has 15 residues. CDR3 DNA: TGTGCCAGCAGTTTAGTAAGGGGAAGGGGAGAGACCCAGTACTTC. Translation gives CASSLVRGRGETQYF.

The genes are TRBV7-2 and TRBJ2-7, with 9 bases that match TRBD2. The CDR3 consists of 13 residues. J was trimmed by 4 bases and V by 5 bases; bases with no gene match: 3. Germline CDR1 and CDR2: SGHTA and FQGNSA. The CDR3 DNA reads TGTGCCAGCAGCGGCGGGGGGGGATACGAGCAGTACTTC. This translates into CASSGGGGYEQYF.